This T cell receptor beta chain was profiled in a study of shared clonotypes between healthy human individuals. Germline CDR1 SGHRS, CDR2 YFSETQ. V lost 2 bases and J lost 8, with 16 bases in between. This CDR3 has 15 amino acids. Assay: immunoSEQ multiplex PCR; the TCRdb copy retains only in-frame clones and omits some. The table has about 500,000 clones, over 60% seen once. V gene TRBV5-1 combines with J gene TRBJ1-4; D might be TRBD1 (5 bases). The sequenced material came from PBMCs. The clonotype originates from a woman in her forties in good health. Some clones in this sample may be carry-over from other donors' samples. The CDR3 nucleotides are TGCGCCAGCAGCTTCTTGGGGACTACTGTCGAAAAACTGTTTTTT. It codes for CASSFLGTTVEKLFF. The full variable domain, rest sourced from reference TRBV5-1 and TRBJ1-4, is KAGVTQTPRYLIKTRGQQVTLSCSPISGHRSVSWYQQTPGQGLQFLFEYFSETQRNKGNFPGRFSGRQFSNSRSEMNVSTLELGDSALYLCASSFLGTTVEKLFFGSGTQLSVL.